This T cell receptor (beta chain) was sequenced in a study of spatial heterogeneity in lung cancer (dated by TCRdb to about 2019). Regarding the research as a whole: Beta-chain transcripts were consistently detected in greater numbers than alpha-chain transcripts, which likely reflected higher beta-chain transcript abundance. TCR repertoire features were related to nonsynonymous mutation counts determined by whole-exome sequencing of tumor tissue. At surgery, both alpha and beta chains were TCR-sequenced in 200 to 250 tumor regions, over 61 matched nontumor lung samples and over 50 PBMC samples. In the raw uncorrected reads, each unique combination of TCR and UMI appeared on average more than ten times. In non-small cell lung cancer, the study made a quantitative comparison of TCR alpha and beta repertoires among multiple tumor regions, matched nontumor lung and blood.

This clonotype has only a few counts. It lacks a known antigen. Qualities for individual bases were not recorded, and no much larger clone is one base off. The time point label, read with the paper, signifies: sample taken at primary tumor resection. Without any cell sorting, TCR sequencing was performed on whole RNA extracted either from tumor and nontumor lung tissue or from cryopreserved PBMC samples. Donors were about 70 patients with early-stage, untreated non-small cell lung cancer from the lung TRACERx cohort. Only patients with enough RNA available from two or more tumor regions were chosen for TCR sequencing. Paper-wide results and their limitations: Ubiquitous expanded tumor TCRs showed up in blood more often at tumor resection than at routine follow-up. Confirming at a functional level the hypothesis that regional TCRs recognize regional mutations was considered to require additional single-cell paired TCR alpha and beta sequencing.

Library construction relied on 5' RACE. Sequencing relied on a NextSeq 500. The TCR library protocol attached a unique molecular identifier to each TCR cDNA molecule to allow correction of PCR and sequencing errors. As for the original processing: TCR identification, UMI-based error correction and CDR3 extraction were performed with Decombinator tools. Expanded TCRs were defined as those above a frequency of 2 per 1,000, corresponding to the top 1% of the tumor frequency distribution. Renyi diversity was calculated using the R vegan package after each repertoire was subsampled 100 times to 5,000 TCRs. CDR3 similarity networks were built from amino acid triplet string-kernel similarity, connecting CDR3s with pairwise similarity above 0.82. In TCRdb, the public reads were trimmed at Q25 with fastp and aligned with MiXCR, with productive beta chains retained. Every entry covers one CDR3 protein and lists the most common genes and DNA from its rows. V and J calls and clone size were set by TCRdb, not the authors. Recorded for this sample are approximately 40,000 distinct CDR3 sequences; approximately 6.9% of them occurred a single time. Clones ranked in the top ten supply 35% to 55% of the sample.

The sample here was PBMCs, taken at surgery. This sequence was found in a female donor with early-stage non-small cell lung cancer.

The nucleotide sequence reads TGCGCCAGCAGCCAAGAGCCTAGCGGGGGGAACGAGCAGTACTTC. It specifies CASSQEPSGGNEQYF. Recombination joined TRBV4-1 with TRBJ2-7; the junction holds 11 bases that match TRBD2. V ends up 0 bases short and J 5 bases short, with an unmatched junction base count of 3. CDR1 and CDR2, looked up from the germline V gene, are MGHRA and YSYEKL. Counted from cysteine to phenylalanine, this CDR3 has 15 amino acids. Here the CDR3 DNA is all that survives: 45 bases in frame from base 1.